This TCR beta chain was documented in a study of CD8 T cells in ankylosing spondylitis (dated by TCRdb to about 2017). Looking at the study overall: The study set out to find disease-linked TCR variants by profiling T cell receptor beta repertoires in ankylosing spondylitis patients and healthy donors. Samples of peripheral blood were taken, and for ankylosing spondylitis patients, synovial fluid was collected as well. The whole study cohort included 90 to 120 healthy donors and about two dozen ankylosing spondylitis patients.

This clonotype turned up a few times. The specificity of this receptor is unknown. Base qualities were left out, and no much larger clone turns up one base away. The CDR3 spans 15 residues, from the cysteine through the phenylalanine. The retained sequence is limited to the CDR3, 45 bases, with the frame set at the first base. V and J are trimmed by 5 bases and 3 bases, and the gene matches miss 6 bases of the junction. CDR1 and CDR2 are drawn from the germline V gene: SGHTA, FQGTGA. Data came from an Illumina HiSeq 2500. Quantitative 5'-RACE with molecular barcodes was the method used to prepare the TCR beta libraries. The paper's data handling went like this. A new computational method based on a probabilistic model of VDJ rearrangement was used to identify disease-linked TCR variants. TCRdb reran the public reads through fastp at Q25 and MiXCR, keeping productive beta chains. Rows are unified per CDR3 protein, each entry keeping the most common DNA and genes. None of the V and J calls come from the authors' own analysis; TCRdb made them. The sample yields just over 350,000 distinct CDR3 sequences; 20% to 25% were counted once. The ten largest clones add up to around 14% of the sample.

Study-wide findings and limitations: The disease-linked clones were reported as significantly enriched in matched synovial fluid samples from ankylosing spondylitis patients. Some motif variants had previously been reported in the synovial fluid and blood of reactive arthritis patients, which suggests shared mechanisms of disease initiation. Blood from ankylosing spondylitis patients appeared to be characterized by a TCR beta motif composed of under 10 highly homologous amino acid variants. In peripheral blood, the disease-linked clones were found at relatively low frequencies and had a CD8+ phenotype.

This TCR derives from a male donor with ankylosing spondylitis or in good health (not recorded which). The sequenced sample consisted of blood, either unsorted or a sorted T cell fraction (not recorded which). The chain couples TRBV7-3 to TRBJ2-1; 8 bases in the junction line up with TRBD1. The CDR3 region has the sequence CASSLTGGFYNEQFF. The sequence in DNA is TGTGCCAGCAGCCTCACAGGGGGATTCTACAATGAGCAGTTCTTC.